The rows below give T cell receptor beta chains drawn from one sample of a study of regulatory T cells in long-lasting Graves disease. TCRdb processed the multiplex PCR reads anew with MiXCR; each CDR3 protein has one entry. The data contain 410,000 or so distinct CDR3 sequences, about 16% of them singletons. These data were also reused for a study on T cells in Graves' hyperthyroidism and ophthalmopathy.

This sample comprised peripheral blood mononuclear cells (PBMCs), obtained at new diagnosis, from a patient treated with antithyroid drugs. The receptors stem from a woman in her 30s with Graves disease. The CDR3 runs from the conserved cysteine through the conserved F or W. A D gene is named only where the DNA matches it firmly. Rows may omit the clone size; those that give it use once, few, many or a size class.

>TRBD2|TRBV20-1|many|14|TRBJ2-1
CSAQTSGPYNEQFF
TGCAGTGCCCAGACTAGCGGGCCCTACAATGAGCAGTTCTTC
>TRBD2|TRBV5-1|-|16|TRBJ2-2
CASSPQAGVVAGELFF
TGCGCCAGCAGCCCCCAGGCGGGAGTGGTTGCCGGGGAGCTGTTTTTT
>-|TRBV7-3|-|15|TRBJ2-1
CASSLIRGTSNEQFF
TGTGCCAGCAGCTTAATTCGGGGGACCTCTAATGAGCAGTTCTTC
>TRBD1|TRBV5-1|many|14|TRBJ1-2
CASSQGTANYGYTF
TGCGCCAGCAGCCAAGGGACAGCTAACTATGGCTACACCTTC
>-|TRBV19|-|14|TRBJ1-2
CASSISGNNYGYTF
TGTGCCAGTAGTATCTCCGGGAATAACTATGGCTACACCTTC
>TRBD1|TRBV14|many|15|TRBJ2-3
CASSQGQGSTDTQYF
TGTGCCAGCAGCCAAGGACAGGGGAGCACAGATACGCAGTATTTT
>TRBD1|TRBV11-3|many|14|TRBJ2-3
CASSSGQGTDTQYF
TGTGCCAGCAGCTCGGGACAGGGCACAGATACGCAGTATTTT
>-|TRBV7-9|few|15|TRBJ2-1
CASSFHMTSINEQFF
TGTGCCAGCAGCTTTCACATGACTAGTATTAATGAGCAGTTCTTC
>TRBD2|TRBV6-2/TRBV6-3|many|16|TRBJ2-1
CASSYSASGGNNEQFF
TGTGCCAGCAGTTACTCGGCCAGCGGGGGGAACAATGAGCAGTTCTTC
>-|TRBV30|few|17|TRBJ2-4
CAWSVHTERANRNIQYF
TGTGCCTGGAGTGTACACACCGAGAGGGCAAACAGAAACATTCAGTACTTC
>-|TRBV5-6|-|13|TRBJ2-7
CASSLRTRDEQYF
TGTGCCAGCAGCTTGCGCACTAGAGACGAGCAGTACTTC
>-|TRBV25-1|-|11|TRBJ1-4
CASGDGPRLFF
TGTGCCAGCGGGGACGGCCCGCGACTGTTTTTT
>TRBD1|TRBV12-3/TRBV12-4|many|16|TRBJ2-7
CASSPKDRVVLDEQYF
TGTGCCAGCAGCCCTAAAGACAGGGTGGTTCTGGACGAGCAGTACTTC
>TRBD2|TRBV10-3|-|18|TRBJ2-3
CAISGQSGRTTSTDTQYF
TGTGCCATCAGTGGTCAGAGCGGGAGGACAACTAGCACAGATACGCAGTATTTT
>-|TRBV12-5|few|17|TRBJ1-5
CASGLASVEATNQPQHF
TGTGCTAGTGGTTTGGCAAGCGTCGAGGCGACAAATCAGCCCCAGCATTTT
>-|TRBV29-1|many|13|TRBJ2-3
CSVETRFTDTQYF
TGCAGCGTTGAGACCAGATTCACAGATACGCAGTATTTT
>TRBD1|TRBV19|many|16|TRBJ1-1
CASSGGQGALNTEAFF
TGTGCCAGTAGTGGAGGACAGGGGGCTCTGAACACTGAAGCTTTCTTT
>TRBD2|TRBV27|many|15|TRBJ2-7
CASSPLAESSYEQYF
TGTGCCAGCAGTCCCCTAGCGGAGAGCTCCTACGAGCAGTACTTC
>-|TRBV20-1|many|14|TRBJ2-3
CSAIPGSGTDTQYF
TGCAGTGCTATCCCCGGTAGCGGCACAGATACGCAGTATTTT
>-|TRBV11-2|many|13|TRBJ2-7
CASSLGPGYEQYF
TGTGCCAGCAGCTTAGGTCCGGGATACGAGCAGTACTTC
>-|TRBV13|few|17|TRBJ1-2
CASSLVAGLGARSGYTF
TGTGCCAGCAGCTTAGTGGCGGGTTTGGGCGCACGGTCTGGCTACACCTTC
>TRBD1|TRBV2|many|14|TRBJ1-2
CASTGTGPPYGYTF
TGTGCCAGCACCGGGACAGGGCCCCCCTATGGCTACACCTTC
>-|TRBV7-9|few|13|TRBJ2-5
CASSATNVGTQYF
TGTGCCAGCAGCGCTACTAATGTGGGGACCCAGTACTTC
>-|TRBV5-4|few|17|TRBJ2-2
CASSWGASERDTGELFF
TGTGCCAGCAGCTGGGGTGCGAGTGAGAGGGACACCGGGGAGCTGTTTTTT
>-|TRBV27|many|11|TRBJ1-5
CASKLNQPQHF
TGTGCCAGCAAACTAAATCAGCCCCAGCATTTT
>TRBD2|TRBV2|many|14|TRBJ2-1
CASRLAGANNEQFF
TGTGCCAGCAGGTTAGCGGGAGCTAACAATGAGCAGTTCTTC
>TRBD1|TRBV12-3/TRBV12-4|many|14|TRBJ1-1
CASSLTGENTEAFF
TGTGCCAGCAGCCTAACAGGGGAGAACACTGAAGCTTTCTTT
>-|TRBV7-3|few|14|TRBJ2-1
CASSLTYGRDEQFF
TGTGCCAGCAGCTTAACGTACGGGCGGGATGAGCAGTTCTTC
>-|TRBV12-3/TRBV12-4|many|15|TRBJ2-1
CASSPGVVGGLEQFF
TGTGCCAGCAGTCCCGGGGTAGTAGGGGGACTTGAGCAGTTCTTC
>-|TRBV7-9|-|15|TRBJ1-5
CASSEDGNSNQPQHF
TGTGCCAGCAGCGAGGACGGTAATAGCAATCAGCCCCAGCATTTT
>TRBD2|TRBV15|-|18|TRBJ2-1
CATSRGGTGLAAYNEQFF
TGTGCCACCAGCAGAGGTGGGACCGGACTAGCGGCATACAATGAGCAGTTCTTC
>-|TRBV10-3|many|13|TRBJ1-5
CAITKDINQPQHF
TGTGCCATCACTAAGGACATCAATCAGCCCCAGCATTTT
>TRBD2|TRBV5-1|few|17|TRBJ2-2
CASSLNGLAGNTGELFF
TGCGCCAGCAGCCTTAATGGACTAGCGGGGAACACCGGGGAGCTGTTTTTT
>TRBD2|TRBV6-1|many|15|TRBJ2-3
CASIISGSGTDTQYF
TGTGCCAGCATCATTAGCGGGAGCGGCACAGATACGCAGTATTTT
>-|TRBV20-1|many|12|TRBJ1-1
CSAVSGGTEAFF
TGCAGTGCGGTCTCGGGTGGCACTGAAGCTTTCTTT
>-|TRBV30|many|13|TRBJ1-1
CAWQQGSNTEAFF
TGTGCCTGGCAACAGGGATCCAACACTGAAGCTTTCTTT
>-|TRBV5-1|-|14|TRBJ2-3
CASSLAGVSDTQYF
TGCGCCAGCAGCTTGGCCGGGGTGTCAGATACGCAGTATTTT
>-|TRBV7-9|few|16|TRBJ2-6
CASSFRRGSGANVLTF
TGTGCCAGCAGCTTTCGCCGAGGGTCTGGGGCCAACGTCCTGACTTTC
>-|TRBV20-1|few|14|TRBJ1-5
CSASRGSSNQPQHF
TGCAGTGCTAGCAGGGGAAGCAGCAATCAGCCCCAGCATTTT
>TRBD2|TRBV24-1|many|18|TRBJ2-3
CATSDSGTSGESTDTQYF
TGTGCCACCAGTGACTCGGGGACTAGCGGGGAGAGCACAGATACGCAGTATTTT
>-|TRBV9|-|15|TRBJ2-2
CASSVRQPNTGELFF
TGTGCCAGCAGCGTTCGTCAGCCGAACACCGGGGAGCTGTTTTTT
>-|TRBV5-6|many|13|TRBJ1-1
CASSFAVNTEAFF
TGTGCCAGCAGCTTCGCGGTGAACACTGAAGCTTTCTTT